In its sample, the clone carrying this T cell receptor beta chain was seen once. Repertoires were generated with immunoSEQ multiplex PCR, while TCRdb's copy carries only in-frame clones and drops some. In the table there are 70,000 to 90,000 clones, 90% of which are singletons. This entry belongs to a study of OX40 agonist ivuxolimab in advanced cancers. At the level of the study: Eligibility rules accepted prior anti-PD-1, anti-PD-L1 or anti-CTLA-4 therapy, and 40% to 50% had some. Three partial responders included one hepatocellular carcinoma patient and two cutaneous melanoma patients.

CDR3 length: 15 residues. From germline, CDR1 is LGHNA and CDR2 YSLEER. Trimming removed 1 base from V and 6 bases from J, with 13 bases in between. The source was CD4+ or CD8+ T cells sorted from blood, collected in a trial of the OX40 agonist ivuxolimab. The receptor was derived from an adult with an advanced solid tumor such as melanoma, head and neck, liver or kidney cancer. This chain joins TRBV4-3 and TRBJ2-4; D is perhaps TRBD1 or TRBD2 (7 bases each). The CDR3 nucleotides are TGCGCCAGCAGCCAAGGAGACAGGGAGGGAAACATTCAGTACTTC. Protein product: CASSQGDREGNIQYF.